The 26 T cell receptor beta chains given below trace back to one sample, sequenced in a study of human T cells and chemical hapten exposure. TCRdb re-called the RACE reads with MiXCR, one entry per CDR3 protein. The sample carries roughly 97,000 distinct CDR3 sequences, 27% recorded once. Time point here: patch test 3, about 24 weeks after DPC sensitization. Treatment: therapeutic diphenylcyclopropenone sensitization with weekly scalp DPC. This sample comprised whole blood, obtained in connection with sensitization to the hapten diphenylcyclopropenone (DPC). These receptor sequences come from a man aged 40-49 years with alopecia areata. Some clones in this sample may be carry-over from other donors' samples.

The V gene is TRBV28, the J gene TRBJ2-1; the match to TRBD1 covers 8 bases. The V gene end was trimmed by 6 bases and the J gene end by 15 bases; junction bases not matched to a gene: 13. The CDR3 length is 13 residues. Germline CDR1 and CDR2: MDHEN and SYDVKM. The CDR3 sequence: CASSLPQGERRFF. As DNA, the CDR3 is TGTGCCAGCAGCCTCCCACAGGGGGAGCGCCGGTTCTTC.

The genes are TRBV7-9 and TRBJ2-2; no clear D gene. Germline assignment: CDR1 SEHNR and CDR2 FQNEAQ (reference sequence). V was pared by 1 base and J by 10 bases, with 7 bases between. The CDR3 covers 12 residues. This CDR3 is CASSLDPTELFF. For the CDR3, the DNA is TGTGCCAGCAGCTTAGATCCAACGGAGCTGTTTTTT.

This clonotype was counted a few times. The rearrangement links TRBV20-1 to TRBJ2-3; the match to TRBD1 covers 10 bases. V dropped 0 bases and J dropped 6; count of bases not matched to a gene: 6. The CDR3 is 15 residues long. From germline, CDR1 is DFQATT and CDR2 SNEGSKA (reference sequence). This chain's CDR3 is CSARDGTGDPDTQYF. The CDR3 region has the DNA TGCAGTGCTAGAGATGGGACAGGGGATCCGGATACGCAGTATTTT.

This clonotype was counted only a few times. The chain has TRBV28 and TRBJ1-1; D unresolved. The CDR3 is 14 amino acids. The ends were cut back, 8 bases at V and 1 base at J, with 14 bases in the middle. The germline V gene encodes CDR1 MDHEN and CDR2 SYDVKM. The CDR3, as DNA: TGTGCCAGCGCATTTCCCCGAAAGAACACTGAAGCTTTCTTT. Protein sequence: CASAFPRKNTEAFF.

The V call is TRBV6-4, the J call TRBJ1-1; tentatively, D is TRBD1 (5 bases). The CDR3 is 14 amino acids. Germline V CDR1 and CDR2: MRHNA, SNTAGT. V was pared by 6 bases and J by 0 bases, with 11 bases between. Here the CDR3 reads CASSSDSMNTEAFF. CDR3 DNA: TGTGCCAGCAGCTCCGACAGTATGAACACTGAAGCTTTCTTT.

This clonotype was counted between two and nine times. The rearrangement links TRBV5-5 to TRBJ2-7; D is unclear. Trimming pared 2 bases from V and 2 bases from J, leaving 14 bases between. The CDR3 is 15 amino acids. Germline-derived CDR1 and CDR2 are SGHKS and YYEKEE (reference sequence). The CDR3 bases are TGTGCCAGCAGCTTCACTAAAATGGGGACCTACGAGCAGTACTTC. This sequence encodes CASSFTKMGTYEQYF. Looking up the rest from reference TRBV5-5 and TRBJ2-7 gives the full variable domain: DAGVTQSPTHLIKTRGQQVTLRCSPISGHKSVSWYQQVLGQGPQFIFQYYEKEERGRGNFPDRFSARQFPNYSSELNVNALLLGDSALYLCASSFTKMGTYEQYFGPGTRLTVT.

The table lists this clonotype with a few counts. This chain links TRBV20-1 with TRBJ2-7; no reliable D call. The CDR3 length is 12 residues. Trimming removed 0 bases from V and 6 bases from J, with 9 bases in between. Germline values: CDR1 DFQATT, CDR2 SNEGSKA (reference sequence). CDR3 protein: CSAREGPSEQYF. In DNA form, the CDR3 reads TGCAGTGCTAGAGAAGGCCCGAGCGAGCAGTACTTC.

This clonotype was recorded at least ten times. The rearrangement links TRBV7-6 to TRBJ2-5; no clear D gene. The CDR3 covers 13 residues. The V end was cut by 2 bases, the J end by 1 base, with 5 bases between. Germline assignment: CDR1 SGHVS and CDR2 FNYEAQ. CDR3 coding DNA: TGTGCCAGCAGCTTACGCGGCCAAGAGACCCAGTACTTC. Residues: CASSLRGQETQYF. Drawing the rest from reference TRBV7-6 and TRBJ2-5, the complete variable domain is GAGVSQSPRYKVTKRGQDVALRCDPISGHVSLYWYRQALGQGPEFLTYFNYEAQQDKSGLPNDRFSAERPEGSISTLTIQRTEQRDSAMYRCASSLRGQETQYFGPGTRLLVL.

The CDR3 DNA reads TGTGCCACCAGTGCCAAGAAGGGGGAGCAGTTCTTC. Residues: CATSAKKGEQFF. V gene TRBV24-1 combines with J gene TRBJ2-1; TRBD1 might be the D (5 bases). The CDR3 extends over 12 amino acids. The V and J ends lost 5 bases and 10 bases respectively, with 11 bases between them. Per the germline V gene, CDR1 is KGHDR and CDR2 is SFDVKD.

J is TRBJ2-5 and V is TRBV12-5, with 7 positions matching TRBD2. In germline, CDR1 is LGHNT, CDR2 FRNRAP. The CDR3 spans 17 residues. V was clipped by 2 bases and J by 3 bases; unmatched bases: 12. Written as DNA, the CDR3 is TGTGCTAGTGGTTTGTTCCCCTTAGCGGGCGGGGAAGAGACCCAGTACTTC. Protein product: CASGLFPLAGGEETQYF.

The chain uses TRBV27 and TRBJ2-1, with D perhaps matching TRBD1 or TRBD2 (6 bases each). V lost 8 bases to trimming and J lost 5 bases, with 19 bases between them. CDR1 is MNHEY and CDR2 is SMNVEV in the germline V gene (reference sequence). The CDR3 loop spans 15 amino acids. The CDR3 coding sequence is TGTGCCAGCGCCCCGTCGGGGGCCCCGAACAATGAGCAGTTCTTC. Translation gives CASAPSGAPNNEQFF.

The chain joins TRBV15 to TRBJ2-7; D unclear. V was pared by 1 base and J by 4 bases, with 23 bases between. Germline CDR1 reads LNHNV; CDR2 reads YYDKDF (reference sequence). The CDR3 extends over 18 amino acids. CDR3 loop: CATSRVRPDLPYRYEQYF. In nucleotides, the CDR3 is TGTGCCACCAGCAGAGTCCGACCGGACCTACCCTATCGGTACGAGCAGTACTTC.

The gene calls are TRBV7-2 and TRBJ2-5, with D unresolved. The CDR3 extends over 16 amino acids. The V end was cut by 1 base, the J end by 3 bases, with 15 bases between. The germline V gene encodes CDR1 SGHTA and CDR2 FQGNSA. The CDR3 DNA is TGTGCCAGCAGCTTAGATGACTCAGCAGCGAAAGAGACCCAGTACTTC. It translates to CASSLDDSAAKETQYF.

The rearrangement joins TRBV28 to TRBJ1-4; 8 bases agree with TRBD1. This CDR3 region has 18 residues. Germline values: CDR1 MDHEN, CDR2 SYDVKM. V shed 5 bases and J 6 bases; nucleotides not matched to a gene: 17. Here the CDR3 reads CASSLPNVEGTGHEKLFF. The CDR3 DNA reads TGTGCCAGCAGTCTACCTAATGTTGAAGGGACAGGACATGAAAAACTGTTTTTT.

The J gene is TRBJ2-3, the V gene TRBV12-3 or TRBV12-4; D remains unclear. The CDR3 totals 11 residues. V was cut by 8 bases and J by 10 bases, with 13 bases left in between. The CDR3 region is CASGSSGPQYF. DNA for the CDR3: TGTGCCAGCGGGTCGTCCGGGCCGCAGTATTTT.

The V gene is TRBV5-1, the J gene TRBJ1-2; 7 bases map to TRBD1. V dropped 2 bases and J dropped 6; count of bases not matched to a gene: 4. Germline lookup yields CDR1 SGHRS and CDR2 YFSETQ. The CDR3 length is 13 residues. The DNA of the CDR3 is TGCGCCAGCAGCTTACAGGGGACGGATGGCTACACCTTC. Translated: CASSLQGTDGYTF.

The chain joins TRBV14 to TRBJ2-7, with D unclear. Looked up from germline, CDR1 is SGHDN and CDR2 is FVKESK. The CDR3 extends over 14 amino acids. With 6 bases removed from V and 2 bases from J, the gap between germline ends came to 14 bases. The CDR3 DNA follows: TGTGCCAGCAGTCGGGCCGCCGGCGCCTACGAGCAGTACTTC. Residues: CASSRAAGAYEQYF. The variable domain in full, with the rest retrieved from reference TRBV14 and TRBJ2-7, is EAGVTQFPSHSVIEKGQTVTLRCDPISGHDNLYWYRRVMGKEIKFLLHFVKESKQDESGMPNNRFLAERTGGTYSTLKVQPAELEDSGVYFCASSRAAGAYEQYFGPGTRLTVT.

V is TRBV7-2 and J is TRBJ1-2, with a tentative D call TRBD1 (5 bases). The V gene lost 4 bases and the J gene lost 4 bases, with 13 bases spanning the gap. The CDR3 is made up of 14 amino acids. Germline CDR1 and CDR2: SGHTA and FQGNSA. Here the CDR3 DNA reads TGTGCCAGCAGCTCTACACCCGGGGCCTATGGCTACACCTTC. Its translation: CASSSTPGAYGYTF.

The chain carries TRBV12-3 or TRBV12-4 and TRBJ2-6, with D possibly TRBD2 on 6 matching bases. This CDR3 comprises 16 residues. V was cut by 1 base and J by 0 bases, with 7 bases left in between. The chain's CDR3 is CASSLVGGSGANVLTF. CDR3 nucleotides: TGTGCCAGCAGTTTAGTGGGGGGCTCTGGGGCCAACGTCCTGACTTTC.

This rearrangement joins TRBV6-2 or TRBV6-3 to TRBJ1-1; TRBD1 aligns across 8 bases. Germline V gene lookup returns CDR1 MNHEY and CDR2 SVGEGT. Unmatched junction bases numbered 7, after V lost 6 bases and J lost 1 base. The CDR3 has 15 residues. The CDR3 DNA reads TGTGCCAGCAGCGCGGCAGGGGGCGCGAACACTGAAGCTTTCTTT. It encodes CASSAAGGANTEAFF.

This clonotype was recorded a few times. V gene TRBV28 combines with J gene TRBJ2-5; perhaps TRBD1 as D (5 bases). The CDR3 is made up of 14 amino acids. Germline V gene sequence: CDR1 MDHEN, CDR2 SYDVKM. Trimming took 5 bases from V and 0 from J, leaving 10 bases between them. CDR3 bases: TGTGCCAGCAGTCCGGACAAGTACCAAGAGACCCAGTACTTC. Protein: CASSPDKYQETQYF.

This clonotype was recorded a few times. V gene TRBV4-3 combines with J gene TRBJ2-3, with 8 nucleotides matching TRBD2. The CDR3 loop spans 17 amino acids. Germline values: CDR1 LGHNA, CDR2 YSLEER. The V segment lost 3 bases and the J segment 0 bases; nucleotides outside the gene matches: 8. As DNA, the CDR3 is TGCGCCAGCAGCCAGGGACAACTAGCGGTTAGCACAGATACGCAGTATTTT. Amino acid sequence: CASSQGQLAVSTDTQYF.

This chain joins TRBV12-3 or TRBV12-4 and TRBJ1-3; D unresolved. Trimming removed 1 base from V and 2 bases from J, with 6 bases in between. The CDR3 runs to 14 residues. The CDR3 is CASSLVGPGNTIYF. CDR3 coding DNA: TGTGCCAGCAGTTTAGTTGGGCCTGGAAACACCATATATTTT.

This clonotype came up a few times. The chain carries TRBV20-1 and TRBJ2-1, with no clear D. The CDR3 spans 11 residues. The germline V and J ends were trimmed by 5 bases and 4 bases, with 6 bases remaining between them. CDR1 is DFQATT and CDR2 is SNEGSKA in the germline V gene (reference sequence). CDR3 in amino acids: CSAPIYNEQFF. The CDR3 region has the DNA TGCAGTGCTCCCATATACAATGAGCAGTTCTTC.

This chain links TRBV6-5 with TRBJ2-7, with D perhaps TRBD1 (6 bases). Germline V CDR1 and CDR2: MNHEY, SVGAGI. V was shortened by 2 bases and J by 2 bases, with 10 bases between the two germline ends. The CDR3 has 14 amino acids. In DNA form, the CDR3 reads TGTGCCAGCAGTTACGTGGACAGACCCTACGAGCAGTACTTC. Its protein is CASSYVDRPYEQYF.

The CDR3: CASSLTAGVEAFF. CDR3 sequence (DNA): TGTGCCAGCAGCTTAACCGCAGGCGTAGAAGCTTTCTTT. The chain couples TRBV7-3 to TRBJ1-1; D uncertain. The CDR3 totals 13 residues. V was clipped by 0 bases and J by 8 bases, with 10 bases between them. Looked up from germline, CDR1 is SGHTA and CDR2 is FQGTGA. Full variable domain (outside the CDR3, taken from reference TRBV7-3 and TRBJ1-1): GAGVSQTPSNKVTEKGKYVELRCDPISGHTALYWYRQSLGQGPEFLIYFQGTGAADDSGLPNDRFFAVRPEGSVSTLKIQRTERGDSAVYLCASSLTAGVEAFFGQGTRLTVV.